These 13 T cell receptor beta chains share one sample of origin, sequenced in a study of identical twins. TCRdb recomputed calls from the 5' RACE reads with MiXCR, one row per CDR3 protein. Here the sample spans about 520,000 distinct CDR3 sequences, about 20% being singletons. This sample was also put to use in a study of T cells expressing NK-cell markers.

Sequencing input: CD4+ T cells sorted from blood. Receptor source: a woman aged 18-29 years in good health.

This clonotype was counted a few times. The CDR3 loop is CASSYATSGTGGGETQYF. The DNA for the CDR3 is TGTGCCAGCAGTTACGCGACTAGCGGGACAGGTGGTGGAGAGACCCAGTACTTC. The chain has TRBV6-5 and TRBJ2-5; 11 nucleotides align to TRBD2. V lost 2 bases and J lost 4; bases outside the gene matches: 12. This CDR3 spans 18 amino acids. From germline, CDR1 is MNHEY and CDR2 SVGAGI.

This chain links TRBV27 with TRBJ2-7; 7 bases agree with TRBD2. Germline CDR1 is MNHEY and CDR2 is SMNVEV (reference sequence). Trimming at V came to 3 bases and at J to 1 base, leaving 6 bases not matched to a gene. The CDR3 spans 15 residues. As DNA, the CDR3 is TGTGCCAGCAGTTTTGAGATAGCGGGTTCCTACGAGCAGTACTTC. Its protein product is CASSFEIAGSYEQYF.

This clonotype was observed many times. One end of the junction is discordant with germline, which a read error may explain. The J gene is TRBJ2-1, the V gene TRBV7-6; 10 nucleotides align to TRBD2. CDR3 size: 14 residues. Per the germline V gene, CDR1 is SGHVS and CDR2 is FNYEAQ. The CDR3 DNA follows: TGTGCCAGCAGCCTAGCGGGGGACTACAATGAGCAGTTCTTC. Translation gives CASSLAGDYNEQFF. The entire variable domain, with the rest obtained from reference TRBV7-6 and TRBJ2-1, is as follows: GAGVSQSPRYKVTKRGQDVALRCDPISGHVSLYWYRQALGQGPEFLTYFNYEAQQDKSGLPNDRFSAERPEGSISTLTIQRTEQRDSAMYRCASSLAGDYNEQFFGPGTRLTVL.

At least ten counts were recorded for this clonotype. This chain links TRBV7-2 with TRBJ1-2, with 11 bases fitting TRBD1. Trimming cost V 1 base and J 5 bases; bases outside gene matches: 3. Per the germline V gene, CDR1 is SGHTA and CDR2 is FQGNSA. This CDR3 has 15 residues. The CDR3 nucleotides read TGTGCCAGCAGCTTAGAGGGACAGGGGGGTTATGGCTACACCTTC. Amino acid sequence: CASSLEGQGGYGYTF.

This chain joins TRBV18 and TRBJ1-2; D not resolved. CDR3 length: 15 residues. CDR1 and CDR2 from the germline V gene are KGHSH and LQKENI. V was shortened by 3 bases and J by 2 bases, with 13 bases between the two germline ends. The CDR3 loop is CASSPVRRENYGYTF. Written as DNA, the CDR3 is TGTGCCAGCTCACCGGTGAGGCGGGAGAACTATGGCTACACCTTC.

Many counts were recorded for this clonotype. The gene calls are TRBV20-1 and TRBJ2-2, with D unresolved. This CDR3 is built from 14 residues. Germline CDR1 is DFQATT and CDR2 is SNEGSKA (reference sequence). V lost 7 bases to trimming and J lost 1 base, with 13 bases between them. The CDR3 DNA reads TGCAGTGTTGGCGTCGTGGAGAACACCGGGGAGCTGTTTTTT. Protein: CSVGVVENTGELFF.

The J gene is TRBJ2-1, the V gene TRBV5-6; TRBD2 matches at 10 bases. The CDR3 extends over 12 amino acids. Germline V lookup: CDR1 SGHDT, CDR2 YYEEEE. V gave up 2 bases and J gave up 14 bases; unmatched junction bases: 4. The DNA for the CDR3 is TGTGCCAGCAGCTTTTCAGCGGGAGGGGAGTTCTTC. This gives the protein CASSFSAGGEFF.

This chain uses TRBV6-6 with TRBJ2-5; TRBD1 agrees at 7 bases. Germline-derived CDR1 and CDR2 are MNHNY and SVGAGI (reference sequence). The ends lost 8 bases at V and 4 bases at J; junction bases unmatched: 7. The CDR3 spans 13 residues. As DNA, the CDR3 is TGTGCCAGCCGCCAGGGGGTTAGAGAGACCCAGTACTTC. This sequence encodes CASRQGVRETQYF.

This clonotype occurred a few times. This rearrangement joins TRBV12-3 or TRBV12-4 to TRBJ1-1, with a weak D call TRBD1 (5 bases). The CDR3 has 14 residues. Trimming stripped 1 base from V and 6 bases from J, with 12 bases between. The CDR3 DNA reads TGTGCCAGCAGTTTAGTCCAGGTCAGGGCTGAAGCTTTCTTT. Protein product: CASSLVQVRAEAFF.

This clonotype appeared a few times. The chain uses TRBV5-4 and TRBJ1-2; 7 bases line up with TRBD1. Per germline, CDR1 SGHNT and CDR2 YYREEE (reference sequence). With V trimmed by 6 bases and J by 6 bases, 14 bases remained unmatched. The CDR3 loop spans 15 amino acids. CDR3 loop: CASNGRQGEVHGYTF. The CDR3 nucleotides read TGTGCCAGCAACGGCAGACAGGGAGAGGTACATGGCTACACCTTC.

The V and J genes are TRBV20-1 and TRBJ2-1; 11 nucleotides agree with TRBD2. There are 16 residues in the CDR3. Germline V gene sequence: CDR1 DFQATT, CDR2 SNEGSKA (reference sequence). V dropped 4 bases and J dropped 7; count of bases not matched to a gene: 12. The CDR3 DNA reads as TGCAGTGCTATAGGGCTACTAGCGGGAGCACGTAATGAGCAGTTCTTC. Its translation is CSAIGLLAGARNEQFF.

This clonotype was counted many times. J is TRBJ2-5 and V is TRBV20-1, with TRBD2 identical over 14 bases. The CDR3 is 14 residues long. The germline CDR1 and CDR2 sequences are DFQATT and SNEGSKA (reference sequence). V lost 5 bases, J lost 3 bases, and 2 bases stayed unmatched. The chain's CDR3 is CSAETSGGEETQYF. CDR3 sequence (DNA): TGCAGTGCTGAGACTAGCGGGGGGGAAGAGACCCAGTACTTC.

CDR3: CSASRAMNTEAFF. CDR3 DNA sequence: TGCAGTGCTAGCAGGGCCATGAACACTGAAGCTTTCTTT. The chain recombines TRBV20-1 with TRBJ1-1; tentative D call: TRBD1 (5 bases). V shed 3 bases and J shed 0 bases, with 8 bases lying between them. The CDR3 contains 13 residues. Germline CDR1 DFQATT, CDR2 SNEGSKA (reference sequence).